This TCR beta chain is drawn from a study of T-cell memory formation after mild COVID-19. Study summary: TCR clustering was largely donor specific. Regarding the study as a whole: Clones that shrank (day 15 to 85) were balanced CD4/CD8, whereas later expanders leaned CD4+. Several responding clones turned up in pre-infection memory, indicating that cross-reactive memory may have taken part.

With constant-segment primers, 5'RACE yielded cDNA libraries of TCR alpha and TCR beta that carried sample barcodes and UMIs. TCRdb re-called the 5' RACE reads with MiXCR, one entry per CDR3 protein. The table lists under 300,000 distinct CDR3 sequences, approximately 8.4% of them singletons. The CDR3 is 20 amino acids. V lost 3 bases to trimming and J lost 4 bases, with 28 bases between them. Germline assignment: CDR1 MNHNS and CDR2 SASEGT. This clonotype appeared a few times. What it binds is unknown. This sequence originates from a man younger than 30 who had mild COVID-19 (a few samples of this study predate the infection). Cell type and time point are not known. This sequence joins TRBV6-1 and TRBJ2-1; the D gene is possibly TRBD1 (9 bases). The sample consisted of PBMCs or a T cell subset sorted from them (not recorded which). CDR3 DNA: TGTGCCAGCAGTGACGGACAGGGGCAAACAACTAGCGGAATGTACAATGAGCAGTTCTTC. As protein: CASSDGQGQTTSGMYNEQFF.